The 32 T cell receptor beta chains in this list originate from one sample, sequenced in a study of cytomegalovirus exposure and HLA in healthy donors. Use of 60 Vbeta and 13 Jbeta primers characterized the PCR. TCRdb's table, derived via immunoSEQ multiplex PCR, lists solely in-frame clones and lacks some. This table holds about 190,000 clones, about 85% found once. The source material was PBMCs. The source is a boy between 2 and 10 years old in good health and CMV-seronegative.

The sample holds a few counts of this clone. V is TRBV28 and J is TRBJ1-3, with D possibly being TRBD1 (5 bases). CDR3 length equals 14 residues. Germline CDR1 reads MDHEN; CDR2 reads SYDVKM. V was pared by 8 bases and J by 2 bases, with 13 bases between. In DNA, the CDR3 is TGTGCCAGCGGGAGTCCGGGGGCTGGAAACACCATATATTTT. Protein sequence: CASGSPGAGNTIYF.

V usage is TRBV27 and J usage is TRBJ2-1; 9 bases align to TRBD2. Germline V gene sequence: CDR1 MNHEY, CDR2 SMNVEV (reference sequence). The V and J ends lost 7 bases and 4 bases, in that order; junction bases with no gene match: 11. The CDR3 runs to 16 residues. The CDR3 protein is CASKGSGRLFYNEQFF. The DNA of the CDR3 is TGTGCCAGCAAGGGGAGCGGGAGGTTGTTTTACAATGAGCAGTTCTTC.

The CDR3, as DNA: TGTGCCAGCAGCTTAGGGGGGGCCCAGATCGAGACCCAGTACTTC. Translating it yields CASSLGGAQIETQYF. This chain links TRBV5-4 with TRBJ2-5; D is perhaps TRBD2 (7 bases). The CDR3 runs to 15 residues. The germline V gene has CDR1 SGHNT and CDR2 YYREEE (reference sequence). V lost 2 bases to trimming and J lost 5 bases, with 16 bases between them.

The chain is built from TRBV28 and TRBJ1-1, with a weak D call TRBD1 (5 bases). Germline lookup yields CDR1 MDHEN and CDR2 SYDVKM. V lost 4 bases, J lost 2 bases, and 14 bases lay in between. The CDR3 is made up of 15 amino acids. The CDR3 protein is CASSSLLTVNTEAFF. The CDR3 region has the DNA TGTGCCAGCAGTTCCCTATTGACAGTCAACACTGAAGCTTTCTTT.

The chain carries TRBV25-1 and TRBJ2-3; 13 nucleotides match TRBD2. This CDR3 spans 16 amino acids. The germline V gene has CDR1 MGHDK and CDR2 SYGVNS. V shed 5 bases and J 4 bases; nucleotides not matched to a gene: 6. As DNA, the CDR3 is TGTGCCAGCAGTAGAACTAGCGGGGGGGCCTCAGATACGCAGTATTTT. Translating it yields CASSRTSGGASDTQYF.

The genes are TRBV2 and TRBJ1-2; 8 bases map to TRBD1. The CDR3 sequence is 14 residues long. Germline-derived CDR1 and CDR2 are SNHLY and FYNNEI. The junction had 18 bases not matched to a gene; V was cut back by 7 bases and J by 14 bases. DNA of the CDR3: TGTGCCAGCACTCAGAGGGAACAGGGGGTTGGTGAAACCTTC. It codes for CASTQREQGVGETF.

J is TRBJ2-1 and V is TRBV28; TRBD2 aligns across 9 bases. Unmatched junction bases numbered 9, after V lost 5 bases and J lost 7 bases. The CDR3 covers 15 residues. The germline CDR1 and CDR2 sequences are MDHEN and SYDVKM. The CDR3: CASSAAGGLVNEQFF. The CDR3 region has the DNA TGTGCCAGCAGTGCCGCGGGGGGGCTAGTAAATGAGCAGTTCTTC.

The chain combines TRBV5-4 with TRBJ1-2, with TRBD1 identical over 7 bases. CDR1 SGHNT and CDR2 YYREEE come from the germline V gene (reference sequence). The CDR3 is made up of 15 amino acids. Unmatched junction bases numbered 8, after V lost 4 bases and J lost 2 bases. Written as DNA, the CDR3 is TGTGCCAGCAGCGCGGGACAGTCGGGCAACTATGGCTACACCTTC. Protein sequence: CASSAGQSGNYGYTF.

The V call is TRBV2, the J call TRBJ2-5, with a weak D call TRBD2 (6 bases). This CDR3 has 14 amino acids. The V gene lost 4 bases and the J gene lost 0 bases, with 9 bases spanning the gap. Germline CDR1 reads SNHLY; CDR2 reads FYNNEI. CDR3 sequence reads: CASSGGTYQETQYF. The CDR3 DNA is TGTGCCAGCAGTGGTGGGACTTACCAAGAGACCCAGTACTTC. Filled out from reference TRBV2 and TRBJ2-5, the complete variable domain reads EPEVTQTPSHQVTQMGQEVILRCVPISNHLYFYWYRQILGQKVEFLVSFYNNEISEKSEIFDDQFSVERPDGSNFTLKIRSTKLEDSAMYFCASSGGTYQETQYFGPGTRLLVL.

The rearrangement links TRBV5-1 to TRBJ2-1; no firm D call. The germline CDR1 and CDR2 sequences are SGHRS and YFSETQ. The CDR3 has 11 amino acids. V was shortened by 7 bases and J by 3 bases, with 5 bases between the two germline ends. The CDR3 loop reads CASGHYNEQFF. The DNA of the CDR3 is TGCGCCAGCGGCCACTACAATGAGCAGTTCTTC.

The rearrangement uses TRBV2 and TRBJ2-2; D gene uncertain. In germline, CDR1 is SNHLY, CDR2 FYNNEI. V lost 7 bases to trimming and J lost 1 base, with 7 bases between them. The CDR3 totals 13 residues. The CDR3 sequence: CASMRMNTGELFF. As DNA, the CDR3 is TGTGCCAGCATGAGGATGAACACCGGGGAGCTGTTTTTT.

This chain connects TRBV9 to TRBJ1-1; 7 nucleotides agree with TRBD1. Unmatched junction bases numbered 5, after V lost 3 bases and J lost 3 bases. From germline, CDR1 is SGDLS and CDR2 YYNGEE. The CDR3 has 14 amino acids. CDR3 amino acids: CASSATGFDTEAFF. In DNA, the CDR3 is TGTGCCAGCAGCGCGACAGGGTTTGACACTGAAGCTTTCTTT.

V usage is TRBV27 and J usage is TRBJ1-1; a possible D gene is TRBD1 (5 bases). The ends were cut back, 8 bases at V and 0 bases at J, with 16 bases in the middle. Germline V gene sequence: CDR1 MNHEY, CDR2 SMNVEV (reference sequence). The length of the CDR3 is 15 residues. The CDR3 DNA is TGTGCCAGCGGTCCCCGAAGGGGATTGAACACTGAAGCTTTCTTT. Its translation: CASGPRRGLNTEAFF.

The rearrangement links TRBV5-1 to TRBJ1-2, with TRBD1 matching 8 bases. Germline V gives CDR1 SGHRS, CDR2 YFSETQ. CDR3 length equals 15 residues. Unmatched junction bases numbered 13, after V lost 4 bases and J lost 8 bases. The CDR3 loop reads CASSDGFRTGRGYTF. In DNA, the CDR3 is TGCGCCAGCAGCGACGGATTCCGGACAGGGAGGGGCTACACCTTC.

The chain couples TRBV10-1 to TRBJ2-1, with D perhaps matching TRBD2 (6 bases). The germline V gene encodes CDR1 WNHNN and CDR2 SYGVQD (reference sequence). The CDR3 extends over 15 amino acids. V lost 2 bases, J lost 3 bases, and 11 bases lay in between. CDR3 sequence: CASSEGSGDYNEQFF. The DNA of the CDR3 is TGCGCCAGCAGTGAGGGATCGGGGGACTACAATGAGCAGTTCTTC.

V usage is TRBV6-5 and J usage is TRBJ1-2, with TRBD1 identical over 7 bases. The CDR3 is 14 residues long. CDR1 MNHEY and CDR2 SVGAGI come from the germline V gene. With V trimmed by 2 bases and J by 7 bases, 7 bases remained unmatched. This CDR3 is CASSYNRGNGGYTF. The CDR3 bases are TGTGCCAGCAGTTACAACAGGGGAAATGGTGGCTACACCTTC.

V and J are TRBV6-1 and TRBJ2-1; TRBD1 matches 10 bases. J lost 4 bases, V lost 2 bases, and 8 bases had no gene match. The CDR3 runs to 17 residues. Germline values: CDR1 MNHNS, CDR2 SASEGT. The CDR3 spells CASSERFGQGDYNEQFF. DNA for the CDR3: TGTGCCAGCAGTGAACGATTCGGACAGGGGGATTACAATGAGCAGTTCTTC.

The chain joins TRBV10-3 to TRBJ2-1, with 8 bases fitting TRBD2. There are 17 residues in the CDR3. J gave up 6 bases and V 3 bases, and 13 bases lay outside the gene matches. Per germline, CDR1 ENHRY and CDR2 SYGVKD. The CDR3 protein is CAISEGGSGDVLNEQFF. CDR3 DNA: TGTGCCATCAGTGAAGGGGGTAGCGGGGATGTTCTCAATGAGCAGTTCTTC.

This clone was recorded only once. The chain has TRBV5-1 and TRBJ1-6; D unclear. This CDR3 comprises 14 residues. The germline gives CDR1 SGHRS, CDR2 YFSETQ. V dropped 4 bases and J dropped 4 bases, with 9 bases sitting between them. CDR3 amino acids: CASSVTEYNSPLHF. In DNA form, the CDR3 reads TGCGCCAGCAGCGTTACAGAGTATAATTCACCCCTCCACTTT.

This clone was seen just once. The rearrangement uses TRBV7-9 and TRBJ2-1, with 10 bases aligning to TRBD2. The CDR3 runs 16 residues. V dropped 5 bases and J dropped 6; count of bases not matched to a gene: 10. Germline V lookup: CDR1 SEHNR, CDR2 FQNEAQ (reference sequence). The CDR3 loop is CASSKPSSGSTNEQFF. The CDR3 coding sequence is TGTGCCAGCAGCAAACCGTCTAGCGGGAGTACCAATGAGCAGTTCTTC.

The V and J genes are TRBV6-1 and TRBJ1-5; tentatively, D is TRBD1 (5 bases). This CDR3 contains 16 residues. V was cut by 2 bases and J by 0 bases, with 11 bases left in between. Germline V gene data show CDR1 as MNHNS and CDR2 as SASEGT. The CDR3 protein is CASSESRQFSNQPQHF. CDR3 coding DNA: TGTGCCAGCAGTGAATCGAGACAGTTTAGCAATCAGCCCCAGCATTTT.

The chain uses TRBV21-1 and TRBJ1-1; the D segment call TRBD1 is taken from the table without a DNA check. TRBV21-1 is labeled a pseudogene. The CDR3 spans 19 residues. DNA of the CDR3: TGTGCCAGCAGCAAAGGGGGTATCAGGGGTACTATTTTGAACACTGAAGCTTTCTTT. Protein sequence: CASSKGGIRGTILNTEAFF.

The chain uses TRBV30 and TRBJ1-5; possible D gene TRBD1, 5 bases. CDR1 GTSNPN and CDR2 SVGIG come from the germline V gene (reference sequence). The V gene lost 3 bases and the J gene lost 1 base, with 10 bases spanning the gap. The CDR3 length is 14 residues. The CDR3 loop reads CAWSSDRSNQPQHF. Written as DNA, the CDR3 is TGTGCCTGGAGCTCCGACAGAAGCAATCAGCCCCAGCATTTT.

The chain joins TRBV5-4 to TRBJ2-4, with TRBD1 identical over 11 bases. CDR1 is SGHNT, CDR2 YYREEE, per germline (reference sequence). The CDR3 totals 18 residues. V was pared by 1 base and J by 1 base, with 7 bases of the junction left unmatched. CDR3 region: CASSLRGQGDWAKNIQYF. In DNA form, the CDR3 reads TGTGCCAGCAGCTTGAGGGGACAGGGGGATTGGGCCAAAAACATTCAGTACTTC.

The chain joins TRBV28 to TRBJ1-1; D gene unclear. CDR1 and CDR2 (germline): MDHEN, SYDVKM. Between the trimmed V and J ends, which lost 5 bases and 0 bases, there was a span of 7 bases. The CDR3 is made up of 13 amino acids. CDR3 nucleotides: TGTGCCAGCAGTACTCCGGTGAACACTGAAGCTTTCTTT. Amino acid sequence: CASSTPVNTEAFF.

The chain combines TRBV19 with TRBJ2-3, with TRBD2 identical over 10 bases. The germline CDR1 and CDR2 sequences are LNHDA and SQIVND (reference sequence). The CDR3 consists of 15 residues. After removal of 6 bases from V and 0 bases from J, the junction contained 3 bases not matched to a gene. DNA of the CDR3: TGTGCCAGTAGCCAGACTAGCGGGAGCACAGATACGCAGTATTTT. Amino acid sequence: CASSQTSGSTDTQYF.

V is TRBV27 and J is TRBJ2-7, with D perhaps TRBD1 (6 bases). The length of the CDR3 is 12 residues. Germline V lookup: CDR1 MNHEY, CDR2 SMNVEV (reference sequence). V lost 6 bases to trimming and J lost 0 bases, with 6 bases between them. The CDR3 sequence is CASRDSSYEQYF. As DNA, the CDR3 is TGTGCCAGCAGGGACAGCTCCTACGAGCAGTACTTC.

The chain employs TRBV6-1 and TRBJ2-7, with TRBD2 matching 10 bases. Trimming took 7 bases from V and 2 from J; bases not matched to a gene: 8. This CDR3 is built from 15 residues. The V gene's germline CDR1 is MNHNS and CDR2 SASEGT. The CDR3 sequence is CASTAGLAFTYEQYF. CDR3 coding DNA: TGTGCCAGCACCGCGGGACTAGCGTTTACCTACGAGCAGTACTTC.

The chain is built from TRBV15 and TRBJ2-7; D uncertain. Trimming pared 0 bases from V and 0 bases from J, leaving 9 bases between. There are 15 residues in the CDR3. Germline CDR1 is LNHNV and CDR2 is YYDKDF (reference sequence). CDR3: CATSRDTVLSYEQYF. CDR3 nucleotide sequence: TGTGCCACCAGCAGAGATACGGTCCTCTCCTACGAGCAGTACTTC.

The V and J genes are TRBV30 and TRBJ2-5; 14 nucleotides line up with TRBD2. Germline lookup yields CDR1 GTSNPN and CDR2 SVGIG (reference sequence). This CDR3 has 14 residues. Trimming took 5 bases from V and 3 from J; bases not matched to a gene: 2. CDR3 sequence (DNA): TGTGCCTGGGGGGGACTAGCGGGGGAAGAGACCCAGTACTTC. Its translation is CAWGGLAGEETQYF. The complete variable domain, with remaining parts taken from reference TRBV30 and TRBJ2-5, reads SQTIHQWPATLVQPVGSPLSLECTVEGTSNPNLYWYRQAAGRGLQLLFYSVGIGQISSEVPQNLSASRPQDRQFILSSKKLLLSDSGFYLCAWGGLAGEETQYFGPGTRLLVL.

The chain is built from TRBV7-9 and TRBJ1-6; TRBD1 matches at 8 bases. Trimming removed 1 base from V and 9 bases from J; junction bases left unmatched: 8. The CDR3 spans 16 residues. Germline lookup yields CDR1 SEHNR and CDR2 FQNEAQ (reference sequence). The DNA for the CDR3 is TGTGCCAGCAGCTTAGGAAAGCAGGGGGCGTCTTCACCCCTCCACTTT. As protein: CASSLGKQGASSPLHF. The full variable domain, its missing parts supplied by reference TRBV7-9 and TRBJ1-6, is DTGVSQNPRHKITKRGQNVTFRCDPISEHNRLYWYRQTLGQGPEFLTYFQNEAQLEKSRLLSDRFSAERPKGSFSTLEIQRTEQGDSAMYLCASSLGKQGASSPLHFGNGTRLTVT.

Only a few counts were recorded for this clone. The V call is TRBV29-1, the J call TRBJ2-3; a weak D match, TRBD2 (5 bases). Germline V gives CDR1 SQVTM, CDR2 ANQGSEA. Between the trimmed V and J ends, which lost 3 bases and 9 bases, there was a span of 25 bases. The CDR3 contains 16 residues. In DNA, the CDR3 is TGCAGCGTTGAGGACTGGAAATCCCCGGCCCAGCAAACGCAGTATTTT. This sequence encodes CSVEDWKSPAQQTQYF.